This paragraph covers one T cell receptor (delta chain) sequence. This clone is regarded as large (0.1 to 1%). The antigen it binds to is not known. No much larger clone exists at a distance of one base, and base qualities are not known. This sample also contains other DNA sequences that code for the same CDR3. The data are from a study of gamma-delta chains in newborns, infants, children (dated by TCRdb to about 2019). Turning to the overall study: According to the study title, microbial exposure causes polyclonal expansion of innate gammadelta T cells right after birth. How innate gammadelta T cell populations in human newborns were shaped by microbial exposure immediately after birth was investigated in the study.

This sample was sequenced with an Illumina MiSeq. For TCRdb, the public reads were processed anew by CATT, and duplicate DNA sequences were folded into one row. This sample holds 5,500 to 7,500 delta-chain clones; approximately 2.1% were observed only once. Roughly 9.8% of the sample is held by the ten biggest clonotypes. This clonotype originated in a child who was a newborn, infant or young child, either healthy, febrile or measles-vaccinated (not recorded which). Sequencing used blood.

The CDR3 corresponds to CACDKILGDTWDTRQMFF. At the DNA level, the sequence is TGTGCCTGTGACAAAATACTGGGGGATACCTGGGACACCCGACAGATGTTTTTC. The chain is assembled from TRDV2 and TRDJ3, and 11 junction bases match TRDD3. The CDR3 covers 18 residues, taking in both the cysteine and the phenylalanine. Left in the record is the CDR3 DNA by itself, 54 bases read in frame from the first base. Germline trimming: 2 bases from V, 2 bases from J; junction bases outside gene matches: 4. The germline V gene gives CDR1 as GEAIGNYY and CDR2 as EKD.